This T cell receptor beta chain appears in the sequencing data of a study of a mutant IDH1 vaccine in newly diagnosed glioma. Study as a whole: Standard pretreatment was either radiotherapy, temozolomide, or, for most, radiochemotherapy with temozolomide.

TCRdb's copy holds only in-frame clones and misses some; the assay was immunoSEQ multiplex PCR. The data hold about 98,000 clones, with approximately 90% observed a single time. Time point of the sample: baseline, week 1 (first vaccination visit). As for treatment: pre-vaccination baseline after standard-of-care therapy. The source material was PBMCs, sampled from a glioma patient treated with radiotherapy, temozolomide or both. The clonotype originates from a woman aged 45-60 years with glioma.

The chain's CDR3 is CASSPNRAVDEQFF. CDR3 nucleotides: TGTGCCAGCTCACCAAATCGGGCAGTGGATGAGCAGTTCTTC. The chain employs TRBV18 and TRBJ2-1; D call uncertain. The CDR3 loop spans 14 amino acids. V lost 2 bases and J 8 bases, leaving 13 bases between the germline ends. CDR1 is KGHSH and CDR2 is LQKENI in the germline V gene.